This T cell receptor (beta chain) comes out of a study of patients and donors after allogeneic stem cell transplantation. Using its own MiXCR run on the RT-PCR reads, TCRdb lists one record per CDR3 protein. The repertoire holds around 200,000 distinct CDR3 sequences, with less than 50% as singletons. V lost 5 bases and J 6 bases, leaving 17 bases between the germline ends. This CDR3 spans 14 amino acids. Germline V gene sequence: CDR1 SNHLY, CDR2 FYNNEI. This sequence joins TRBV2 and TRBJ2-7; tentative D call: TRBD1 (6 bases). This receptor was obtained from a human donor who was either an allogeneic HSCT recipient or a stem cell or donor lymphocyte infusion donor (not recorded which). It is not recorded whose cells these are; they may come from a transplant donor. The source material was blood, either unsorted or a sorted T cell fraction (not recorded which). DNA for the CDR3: TGTGCCAGCAGTCCCAGACTTCAGGGGTTCGAGCAGTACTTC. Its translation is CASSPRLQGFEQYF.